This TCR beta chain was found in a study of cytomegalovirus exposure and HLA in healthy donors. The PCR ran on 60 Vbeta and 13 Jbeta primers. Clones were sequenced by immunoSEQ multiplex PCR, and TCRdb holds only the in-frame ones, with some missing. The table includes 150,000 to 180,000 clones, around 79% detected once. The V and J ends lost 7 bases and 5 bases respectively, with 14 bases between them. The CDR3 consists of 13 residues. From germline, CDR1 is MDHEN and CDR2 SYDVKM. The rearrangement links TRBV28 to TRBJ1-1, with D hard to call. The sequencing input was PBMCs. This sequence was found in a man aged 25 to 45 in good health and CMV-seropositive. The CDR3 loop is CASTWAGGTEAFF. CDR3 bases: TGTGCCAGCACCTGGGCCGGAGGAACTGAAGCTTTCTTT. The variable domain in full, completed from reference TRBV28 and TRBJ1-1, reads DVKVTQSSRYLVKRTGEKVFLECVQDMDHENMFWYRQDPGLGLRLIYFSYDVKMKEKGDIPEGYSVSREKKERFSLILESASTNQTSMYLCASTWAGGTEAFFGQGTRLTVV.